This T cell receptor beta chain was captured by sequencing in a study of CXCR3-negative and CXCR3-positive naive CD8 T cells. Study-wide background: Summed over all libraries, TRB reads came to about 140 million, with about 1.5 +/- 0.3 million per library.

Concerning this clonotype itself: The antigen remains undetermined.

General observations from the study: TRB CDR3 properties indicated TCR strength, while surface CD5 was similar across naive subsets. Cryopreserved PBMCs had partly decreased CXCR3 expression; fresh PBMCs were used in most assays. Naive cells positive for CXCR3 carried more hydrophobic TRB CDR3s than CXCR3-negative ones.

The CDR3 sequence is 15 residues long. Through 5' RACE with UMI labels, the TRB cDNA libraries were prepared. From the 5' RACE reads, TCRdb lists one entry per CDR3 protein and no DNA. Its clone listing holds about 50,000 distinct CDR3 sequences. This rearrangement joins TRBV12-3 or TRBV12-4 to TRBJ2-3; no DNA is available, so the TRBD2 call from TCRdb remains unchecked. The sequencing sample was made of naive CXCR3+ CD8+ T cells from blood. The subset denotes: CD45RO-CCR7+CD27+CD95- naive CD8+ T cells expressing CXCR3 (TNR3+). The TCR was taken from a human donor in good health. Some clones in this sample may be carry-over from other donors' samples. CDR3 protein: CASSAPLAGDYTQYF.